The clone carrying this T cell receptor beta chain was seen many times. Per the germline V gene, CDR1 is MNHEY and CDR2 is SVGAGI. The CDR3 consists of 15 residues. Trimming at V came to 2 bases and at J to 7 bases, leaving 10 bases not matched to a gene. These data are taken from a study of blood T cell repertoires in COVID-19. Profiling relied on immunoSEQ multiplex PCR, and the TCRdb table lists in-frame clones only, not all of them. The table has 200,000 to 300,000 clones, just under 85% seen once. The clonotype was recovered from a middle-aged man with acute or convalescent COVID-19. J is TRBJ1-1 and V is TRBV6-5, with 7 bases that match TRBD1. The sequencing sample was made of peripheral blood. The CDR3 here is CASSYRPRGLSEAFF. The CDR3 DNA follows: TGTGCCAGCAGTTACCGTCCTAGGGGGCTTAGTGAAGCTTTCTTT.